The subject of this entry is one T cell receptor beta chain. The antigen remains undetermined. CDR1 SGHRS and CDR2 YFSETQ come from the germline V gene. The CDR3 spans 16 residues. Trimming took 4 bases from V and 0 from J, leaving 14 bases between them. The data stem from a study of cytomegalovirus exposure and HLA in healthy donors. Study results and limitations: Among TCR sequences, most were rare, though some public TCRs appeared in many donors. Later on, analysis showed that most CMV-associated TCR beta chains appeared to be HLA-restricted. Later analysis demonstrated an association between a missense DCLRE1C variant and TCR beta V- and J-gene trimming.

It was with 60 Vbeta and 13 Jbeta primers that the PCR ran. The repertoire was sequenced with immunoSEQ multiplex PCR; TCRdb's copy has only in-frame clones and lacks some. The data contain nearly 110,000 clones, over 70% of them singletons. The chain joins TRBV5-1 to TRBJ2-1; D is possibly TRBD2 (5 bases). Specimen: PBMCs. The clonotype originates from a male donor in good health and CMV-seropositive. The CDR3 DNA reads as TGCGCCAGCAGCCTCCGGGGTAGTGACTCCTACAATGAGCAGTTCTTC. Protein sequence: CASSLRGSDSYNEQFF.